The 32 T cell receptor beta chains reported below all come from one sample, sequenced in a study of beta chain features in type 1 diabetes. The isolated RNA, all of it, was reverse transcribed, so expressed TCRB transcripts were what got sequenced. Libraries were prepared by immunoSEQ multiplex PCR; TCRdb keeps only in-frame clonotypes and omits some of them. The top ten hold 2% to 2.5% of the sample, which has some 110,000 clones, about 15% seen once. General study points: All four CD4+ subsets from Type 1 diabetes patients carried moderately but significantly shorter TCRB CDR3s.

No antigen has been identified for these receptors. Source material: central memory CD4+ T cells from blood. Receptors originate from a man aged 30 to 39 with type 1 diabetes.

This clone was seen more than once but under ten times. The rearrangement joins TRBV29-1 to TRBJ2-1; D may be TRBD2 (5 bases). CDR3 length equals 15 residues. CDR1 SQVTM and CDR2 ANQGSEA come from the germline V gene. V was pared by 4 bases and J by 3 bases, with 16 bases between. CDR3 protein: CSVGRSVGVYNEQFF. CDR3 in DNA: TGCAGCGTTGGCCGGTCGGTCGGGGTCTACAATGAGCAGTTCTTC.

This clone was seen only a few times. This chain links TRBV7-8 with TRBJ1-6, with D unresolved. This CDR3 is built from 16 residues. Germline V gene data show CDR1 as SGHVS and CDR2 as FQNEAQ. The ends were cut back, 1 base at V and 7 bases at J, with 14 bases in the middle. The CDR3 region is CASSLGGVPGNSPLHF. For the CDR3, the DNA is TGTGCCAGCAGCTTAGGCGGGGTTCCGGGGAATTCACCCCTCCACTTT.

This chain joins TRBV5-1 and TRBJ2-5, with 9 nucleotides matching TRBD1. V trimming: 3 bases; J trimming: 5 bases; junction bases outside the gene matches: 5. CDR3 size: 14 residues. Looked up from germline, CDR1 is SGHRS and CDR2 is YFSETQ. The CDR3 sequence: CASSWTGARETQYF. CDR3 coding DNA: TGCGCCAGCAGCTGGACAGGGGCGAGGGAGACCCAGTACTTC.

The V gene is TRBV7-8, the J gene TRBJ2-3; a weak D match, TRBD1 (5 bases). Trimming left V 2 bases short and J 4 bases short, with 16 bases between. There are 16 residues in the CDR3. The germline gives CDR1 SGHVS, CDR2 FQNEAQ. The DNA for the CDR3 is TGTGCCAGCAGCTTATTGGGCGCAGGGAAAGCAGATACGCAGTATTTT. It translates to CASSLLGAGKADTQYF.

The rearrangement uses TRBV28 and TRBJ2-7; D ambiguous. The CDR3 consists of 15 residues. The germline V gene has CDR1 MDHEN and CDR2 SYDVKM. V lost 3 bases to trimming and J lost 2 bases, with 14 bases between them. CDR3 nucleotide sequence: TGTGCCAGCAGTTTTGTGCCCGCCTCAACCTACGAGCAGTACTTC. Residues: CASSFVPASTYEQYF.

This sequence joins TRBV13 and TRBJ2-5; 7 nucleotides agree with TRBD2. After removal of 5 bases from V and 5 bases from J, the junction contained 14 bases not matched to a gene. CDR1 and CDR2 (germline): PRHDT, FYEKMQ (reference sequence). This CDR3 has 16 residues. CDR3 nucleotides: TGTGCCAGCAGCGAAACGGGACTACTCAGGGAGGAGACCCAGTACTTC. Protein sequence: CASSETGLLREETQYF.

This clone was recorded only once. The rearrangement joins TRBV30 to TRBJ2-5, with 9 nucleotides matching TRBD1. The J call may be mistaken, given a closer DNA end match to TRBJ2-7. CDR1 GTSNPN and CDR2 SVGIG come from the germline V gene (reference sequence). There are 14 residues in the CDR3. CDR3 protein: CAWDRGGFAYEQYF. The CDR3 nucleotides are TGTGCCTGGGACAGGGGGGGTTTCGCCTACGAGCAGTACTTC.

The chain links TRBV11-3 to TRBJ2-1; no firm D call. V lost 5 bases and J 10 bases, leaving 15 bases between the germline ends. CDR1 and CDR2 from the germline V gene are SGHNT and YENEEA. This CDR3 is built from 13 residues. CDR3: CASSNLRSREQFF. The CDR3 DNA reads as TGTGCCAGCAGCAACCTTCGTTCTCGGGAGCAGTTCTTC.

The V and J genes are TRBV29-1 and TRBJ2-2; D gene ambiguous. Germline-derived CDR1 and CDR2 are SQVTM and ANQGSEA. Trimming took off 1 base at V and 7 bases at J, with 4 bases between the two ends. This CDR3 has 11 amino acids. Written as DNA, the CDR3 is TGCAGCGTTGAAGGGAACGGGGAGCTGTTTTTT. This encodes CSVEGNGELFF.

The chain combines TRBV7-2 with TRBJ1-6, with D hard to call. Germline V lookup: CDR1 SGHTA, CDR2 FQGNSA. The V end was cut by 3 bases, the J end by 7 bases, with 7 bases between. This CDR3 is 13 amino acids long. This CDR3 reads CASSLLENSPLHF. CDR3 in DNA: TGTGCCAGCAGCTTGCTAGAGAATTCACCCCTCCACTTT.

In regard to this clone: This specimen includes other DNA sequences encoding the same CDR3. This chain links TRBV4-2 with TRBJ1-6; unclear D gene. Germline CDR1 and CDR2: LGHNA and YNFKEQ. V was clipped by 1 base and J by 7 bases, with 11 bases between them. This CDR3 region has 15 residues. CDR3 amino acids: CASSQARVGNSPLHF. The CDR3 coding sequence is TGTGCCAGCAGCCAAGCGAGGGTGGGGAATTCACCCCTCCACTTT.

This clone was observed a few times. The V gene is TRBV29-1, the J gene TRBJ2-5; D unresolved. CDR1 and CDR2 from the germline V gene are SQVTM and ANQGSEA. Trimming took off 3 bases at V and 5 bases at J, with 7 bases between the two ends. There are 11 residues in the CDR3. The CDR3 is CSVDRWETQYF. The DNA of the CDR3 is TGCAGCGTTGACAGGTGGGAGACCCAGTACTTC.

This chain connects TRBV18 to TRBJ2-7; the D gene is possibly TRBD2 (6 bases). The V and J ends lost 5 bases and 2 bases respectively, with 10 bases between them. Germline-derived CDR1 and CDR2 are KGHSH and LQKENI. The CDR3 runs 13 residues. The CDR3, as DNA: TGTGCCAGCTCAGCGGGACCCACCTACGAGCAGTACTTC. This translates into CASSAGPTYEQYF.

This clone appeared a few times. The V and J genes are TRBV14 and TRBJ2-5, with a weak D call TRBD1 (6 bases). Trimming removed 4 bases from V and 2 bases from J, with 11 bases in between. This CDR3 contains 14 residues. Germline values: CDR1 SGHDN, CDR2 FVKESK. This CDR3 reads CASSLQTGQETQYF. CDR3 bases: TGTGCCAGCAGCCTACAGACAGGTCAAGAGACCCAGTACTTC.

The rearrangement joins TRBV10-3 to TRBJ2-7; 7 bases fit TRBD1. This CDR3 spans 14 amino acids. J gave up 5 bases and V 2 bases, and 6 bases lay outside the gene matches. Looked up from germline, CDR1 is ENHRY and CDR2 is SYGVKD. This CDR3 reads CAISENRGLNEQYF. CDR3 in DNA: TGTGCCATCAGTGAGAACAGGGGCCTGAACGAGCAGTACTTC.

This clone has only a few counts. The genes are TRBV11-2 and TRBJ1-6, with 9 positions matching TRBD1. The CDR3 is made up of 14 amino acids. Trimming cost V 5 bases and J 7 bases; bases outside gene matches: 3. CDR1 is SGHAT and CDR2 is FQNNGV in the germline V gene. CDR3 loop: CASSGGTGNSPLHF. CDR3 nucleotides: TGTGCCAGCAGCGGCGGGACAGGGAATTCACCCCTCCACTTT.

This clone has just a few counts. The chain has TRBV11-2 and TRBJ2-3; 7 nucleotides line up with TRBD2. The CDR3 loop spans 18 amino acids. Germline V gene lookup returns CDR1 SGHAT and CDR2 FQNNGV. With 7 bases clipped from V and 2 bases from J, the junction kept 18 bases outside the gene matches. This CDR3 reads CASTLEGGASLYTDTQYF. In DNA form, the CDR3 reads TGTGCCAGCACCCTAGAGGGAGGGGCGTCCCTATACACAGATACGCAGTATTTT.

The rearrangement links TRBV11-1 to TRBJ2-1, with 8 bases lining up with TRBD1. The J segment lost 15 bases and the V segment lost 2 bases, leaving 9 bases of the junction unmatched. There are 13 residues in the CDR3. Germline CDR1 reads SGHAT; CDR2 reads FQDESV (reference sequence). CDR3 residues: CASSLIGDRSRFF. The CDR3 coding sequence is TGTGCCAGCAGCTTAATTGGGGACAGGTCCCGGTTCTTC. The complete variable domain, with remaining parts taken from reference TRBV11-1 and TRBJ2-1, reads EAEVAQSPRYKITEKSQAVAFWCDPISGHATLYWYRQILGQGPELLVQFQDESVVDDSQLPKDRFSAERLKGVDSTLKIQPAELGDSAMYLCASSLIGDRSRFFGPGTRLTVL.

This clone showed up just a few times. The sample contains more than one DNA sequence encoding this CDR3. The chain has TRBV7-9 and TRBJ2-7; D may be TRBD1 (6 bases). Germline assignment: CDR1 SEHNR and CDR2 FQNEAQ (reference sequence). The V end was cut by 5 bases, the J end by 4 bases, with 9 bases between. The CDR3 covers 12 residues. The CDR3 DNA reads as TGTGCCAGCAGCCTACAGGGATACGAGCAGTACTTC. Encoded protein: CASSLQGYEQYF.

This clone was seen a handful of times. The CDR3 loop is CASSQVVGTGLRNEQFF. The DNA for the CDR3 is TGCGCCAGCAGCCAAGTTGTCGGGACAGGGTTGAGGAATGAGCAGTTCTTC. This sequence joins TRBV4-1 and TRBJ2-1; 9 nucleotides align to TRBD1. The CDR3 is made up of 17 amino acids. The junction had 11 bases not matched to a gene; V was cut back by 1 base and J by 7 bases. Germline V gives CDR1 MGHRA, CDR2 YSYEKL.

The CDR3 DNA is TGTGCCAGTAGTATAGCCCGGGTGGTCGATGAGCAGTTCTTC. Residues: CASSIARVVDEQFF. The V and J genes are TRBV19 and TRBJ2-1; D call uncertain. Trimming stripped 1 base from V and 8 bases from J, with 12 bases between. This CDR3 comprises 14 residues. CDR1 LNHDA and CDR2 SQIVND come from the germline V gene (reference sequence). Full variable domain (outside the CDR3, taken from reference TRBV19 and TRBJ2-1): DGGITQSPKYLFRKEGQNVTLSCEQNLNHDAMYWYRQDPGQGLRLIYYSQIVNDFQKGDIAEGYSVSREKKESFPLTVTSAQKNPTAFYLCASSIARVVDEQFFGPGTRLTVL.

The chain uses TRBV7-2 and TRBJ1-2; D is unresolved. The CDR3 consists of 12 residues. Trimming took 1 base from V and 10 from J, leaving 10 bases between them. Germline-derived CDR1 and CDR2 are SGHTA and FQGNSA. The CDR3 sequence: CASSLDGRDYTF. For the CDR3, the DNA is TGTGCCAGCAGCTTAGACGGAAGGGACTACACCTTC. The whole variable domain, filled in from reference TRBV7-2 and TRBJ1-2, reads GAGVSQSPSNKVTEKGKDVELRCDPISGHTALYWYRQSLGQGLEFLIYFQGNSAPDKSGLPSDRFSAERTGGSVSTLTIQRTQQEDSAVYLCASSLDGRDYTFGSGTRLTVV.

The gene calls are TRBV29-1 and TRBJ1-1; 11 positions match TRBD1. The germline V gene encodes CDR1 SQVTM and CDR2 ANQGSEA. After removal of 7 bases from V and 10 bases from J, the junction contained 5 bases not matched to a gene. The CDR3 extends over 11 amino acids. CDR3 region: CSAGQGAGAFF. CDR3 coding DNA: TGCAGCGCCGGACAGGGGGCGGGAGCTTTCTTT.

The V gene is TRBV11-3, the J gene TRBJ2-2; possibly TRBD1 or TRBD2 for D (6 bases each). Germline V gene sequence: CDR1 SGHNT, CDR2 YENEEA. V gave up 0 bases and J gave up 6 bases, with 11 bases separating them. This CDR3 contains 15 residues. CDR3 sequence: CASSLEQGGAGELFF. CDR3 bases: TGTGCCAGCAGCTTAGAACAGGGAGGAGCCGGGGAGCTGTTTTTT.

The chain is built from TRBV9 and TRBJ2-2, with 7 bases that match TRBD1. V dropped 7 bases and J dropped 0; count of bases not matched to a gene: 3. The CDR3 loop spans 14 amino acids. Germline V gene sequence: CDR1 SGDLS, CDR2 YYNGEE. The CDR3 coding sequence is TGTGCCAGCGGGGACAGTTCGAACACCGGGGAGCTGTTTTTT. It is translated as CASGDSSNTGELFF.

This clone showed up just a few times. This CDR3 is CASSVPLCWVPITDTQYF. The CDR3 region has the DNA TGTGCCAGCAGCGTACCCCTGTGCTGGGTTCCCATCACAGATACGCAGTATTTT. The chain recombines TRBV9 with TRBJ2-3; D gene ambiguous. The germline V gene has CDR1 SGDLS and CDR2 YYNGEE. V gave up 1 base and J gave up 2 bases, with 20 bases separating them. The CDR3 is made up of 18 amino acids.

The chain couples TRBV28 to TRBJ2-1; D may correspond to TRBD1 or TRBD2 (5 bases each). Trimming removed 1 base from V and 8 bases from J, with 12 bases in between. This CDR3 has 14 amino acids. Germline V CDR1 and CDR2: MDHEN, SYDVKM. In nucleotides, the CDR3 is TGTGCCAGCAGTTTATCCTCAGGGAGTGATGAGCAGTTCTTC. Translated, it gives CASSLSSGSDEQFF. Looking up the rest from reference TRBV28 and TRBJ2-1 gives the full variable domain: DVKVTQSSRYLVKRTGEKVFLECVQDMDHENMFWYRQDPGLGLRLIYFSYDVKMKEKGDIPEGYSVSREKKERFSLILESASTNQTSMYLCASSLSSGSDEQFFGPGTRLTVL.

There are a few counts of this clone. This chain connects TRBV15 to TRBJ1-3, with 8 bases aligning to TRBD1. Germline lookup yields CDR1 LNHNV and CDR2 YYDKDF (reference sequence). V was clipped by 3 bases and J by 3 bases; unmatched bases: 4. This CDR3 has 15 residues. The CDR3 DNA is TGTGCCACCAGCAGCAGGGGGCAAGGTGGAAACACCATATATTTT. Residues: CATSSRGQGGNTIYF.

The chain is built from TRBV7-9 and TRBJ2-3; D not certain. Trimming left V 5 bases short and J 2 bases short, with 17 bases between. This CDR3 contains 16 residues. From germline, CDR1 is SEHNR and CDR2 FQNEAQ (reference sequence). The CDR3 region has the DNA TGTGCCAGCAGCCCAAGTCGGACGAACAACACAGATACGCAGTATTTT. Translation gives CASSPSRTNNTDTQYF. Full variable domain (remainder filled in from reference TRBV7-9 and TRBJ2-3): DTGVSQNPRHKITKRGQNVTFRCDPISEHNRLYWYRQTLGQGPEFLTYFQNEAQLEKSRLLSDRFSAERPKGSFSTLEIQRTEQGDSAMYLCASSPSRTNNTDTQYFGPGTRLTVL.

This clone was counted only a few times. DNA of the CDR3: TGTGCCAGCAGCCAAACAATTGCAACTAATGAAAAACTGTTTTTT. Translated, it gives CASSQTIATNEKLFF. The rearrangement links TRBV7-9 to TRBJ1-4, with unresolved D. Trimming cost V 5 bases and J 0 bases, with 10 bases left between them. This CDR3 is built from 15 residues. Germline V gene lookup returns CDR1 SEHNR and CDR2 FQNEAQ (reference sequence). Full variable domain (rest looked up from reference TRBV7-9 and TRBJ1-4): DTGVSQNPRHKITKRGQNVTFRCDPISEHNRLYWYRQTLGQGPEFLTYFQNEAQLEKSRLLSDRFSAERPKGSFSTLEIQRTEQGDSAMYLCASSQTIATNEKLFFGSGTQLSVL.

This clone was seen a few times. V usage is TRBV11-3 and J usage is TRBJ2-5; D uncertain. This CDR3 has 13 residues. Trimming stripped 5 bases from V and 3 bases from J, with 10 bases between. Germline lookup yields CDR1 SGHNT and CDR2 YENEEA. CDR3 in amino acids: CASSRGRKETQYF. The DNA of the CDR3 is TGTGCCAGCAGCCGAGGACGGAAAGAGACCCAGTACTTC. The variable domain in full, with the rest retrieved from reference TRBV11-3 and TRBJ2-5, is EAGVVQSPRYKIIEKKQPVAFWCNPISGHNTLYWYLQNLGQGPELLIRYENEEAVDDSQLPKDRFSAERLKGVDSTLKIQPAELGDSAVYLCASSRGRKETQYFGPGTRLLVL.

This clone was recorded a few times. The V and J genes are TRBV7-2 and TRBJ2-5; the D is unclear. This CDR3 comprises 14 residues. Germline V gene data show CDR1 as SGHTA and CDR2 as FQGNSA. The germline V and J ends were trimmed by 5 bases and 1 base, with 11 bases remaining between them. The CDR3 DNA reads TGTGCCAGCAGCACCCGCTCCTCCCAAGAGACCCAGTACTTC. It yields the protein CASSTRSSQETQYF.